This T cell receptor (beta chain) is from a study of CD8 T cells in Susac syndrome. Isolation of CD8+ and CD4+ T cells was performed negatively, whereas enrichment of TEMRA cells was done by FACS. Broader study findings: The greatest CD8+ clonal expansion in Susac occurred in TEMRA cells and in active patients. The authors acknowledged that their TCR sequencing and HLA analysis involved a relatively small number of individuals.

The authors reverse transcribed roughly 0.5 to 1 ug RNA with random hexamers. TCRdb re-called the immunoSEQ multiplex PCR reads through MiXCR, storing one row per CDR3 protein. The sample carries roughly 190,000 distinct CDR3 sequences, more than 85% recorded once. About this clonotype: As yet, its antigen is unknown.

What was sequenced was CD8+ T cells from PBMCs. This clonotype originated in a human donor with Susac syndrome.

The CDR3 is CATSSLTGRETQYF. In DNA, the CDR3 is TGTGCCACCAGCAGCCTCACAGGGAGGGAGACCCAGTACTTC. The chain links TRBV15 to TRBJ2-5, with D perhaps TRBD1 or TRBD2 (6 bases each). CDR1 is LNHNV, CDR2 YYDKDF, per germline (reference sequence). The CDR3 covers 14 residues. The V end was cut by 3 bases, the J end by 5 bases, with 13 bases between.